A selection of T cell receptor beta chains follows, all from one sample in a study of blood T cells in healthy people across ages. TCRdb redid the calling of the 5' RACE reads with MiXCR, one entry per CDR3 protein. The sample lists approximately 960,000 distinct CDR3 sequences, about 28% occurring once. This sample was shared with a second study, whose subject was T cells of mothers and their children.

Sequenced sample: blood. These TCRs come from a woman aged 40 to 49 in good health. Both conserved end residues are trimmed from each CDR3.

>TRBV7-9|TRBJ1-2
ASSTPGTGRMNYGYT
>TRBV11-2|TRBJ2-3
ASSSRAGSTDTQY
>TRBV7-2|-
ASSLGQHNEQY
>TRBV12-3/TRBV12-4|TRBJ1-1
ASSKRDPRAF
>TRBV15|TRBJ2-7
ATSRDGGYYEQY
>TRBV25-1|TRBJ1-2
ARSGQESYGYT
>TRBV6-2/TRBV6-3|TRBJ1-5
ASRQQDRSADQPQH
>TRBV28|TRBJ2-2
ASSFRDRGDTGELF
>TRBV3-1|TRBJ1-4
ASSQREARGWLF
>TRBV7-7|TRBJ2-5
ASSLGGLAGSETQY
>TRBV27|TRBJ1-1
ASSSRLGTEAF
>TRBV20-1|TRBJ2-1
SARDLRKGREQF